This T cell receptor (beta chain) came from a study of OX40 agonist ivuxolimab in advanced cancers. The protocol was immunoSEQ multiplex PCR, while the TCRdb copy is restricted to in-frame clones and leaves out a portion. The sample records approximately 47,000 clones, roughly 81% being singletons. The sample was CD4+ or CD8+ T cells sorted from blood, taken in a trial of the OX40 agonist ivuxolimab. This TCR was sampled from an adult with an advanced solid tumor such as melanoma, head and neck, liver or kidney cancer.

The CDR3 sequence is CATSTRTGQGYTF. CDR3 DNA sequence: TGTGCCACCAGCACAAGGACAGGTCAGGGCTACACCTTC. V is TRBV15 and J is TRBJ1-2; TRBD1 agrees at 7 bases. J was trimmed by 8 bases and V by 4 bases; bases with no gene match: 7. CDR1 LNHNV and CDR2 YYDKDF come from the germline V gene (reference sequence). This CDR3 has 13 amino acids.